A selection of T cell receptor beta chains follows, all from one sample in a study of blood T cell repertoires in COVID-19. The repertoire was sequenced with immunoSEQ multiplex PCR; TCRdb's copy has only in-frame clones and lacks some. The table has about 250,000 clones, approximately 88% seen once. The sample taken for sequencing was peripheral blood. All receptors derive from a middle-aged woman who had recovered from COVID-19. Each CDR3 is given with its conserved first and last residue. The D gene is left open where the match is weak. Clone size appears in some rows only: once, few, many, or a class for an expanded clone.

v_gene: TRBV28; d_gene: TRBD2; abundance: NA; j_gene: TRBJ2-3; CDR3aa: CASSLGLAGETDTQYF; CDR3nt: TGTGCCAGCAGTTTAGGCTTAGCGGGGGAGACAGATACGCAGTATTTT
v_gene: TRBV4-2; d_gene: NA; abundance: NA; j_gene: TRBJ2-7; CDR3aa: CASSQDLGVRELHYEQYF; CDR3nt: TGTGCCAGCAGCCAAGATCTGGGGGTTCGGGAGCTACACTACGAGCAGTACTTC
v_gene: TRBV5-1; d_gene: TRBD2; abundance: NA; j_gene: TRBJ2-5; CDR3aa: CASSPRLAGAYQETQYF; CDR3nt: TGCGCCAGCAGCCCCAGACTAGCGGGAGCCTACCAAGAGACCCAGTACTTC
v_gene: TRBV11-3; d_gene: TRBD1; abundance: NA; j_gene: TRBJ2-7; CDR3aa: CASSFGTGAEQYF; CDR3nt: TGTGCCAGCAGCTTCGGGACAGGGGCCGAGCAGTACTTC
v_gene: TRBV15; d_gene: TRBD2; abundance: NA; j_gene: TRBJ2-1; CDR3aa: CATSRAGSLSGSSYNEQFF; CDR3nt: TGTGCCACCAGCAGAGCCGGGTCCCTTAGCGGGAGTTCTTACAATGAGCAGTTCTTC
v_gene: TRBV9; d_gene: TRBD2; abundance: NA; j_gene: TRBJ2-1; CDR3aa: CASSVKREGNEQFF; CDR3nt: TGTGCCAGCAGCGTAAAGCGGGAGGGAAATGAGCAGTTCTTC
v_gene: TRBV5-6; d_gene: TRBD2; abundance: once; j_gene: TRBJ2-5; CDR3aa: CASSLQGGETQYF; CDR3nt: TGTGCCAGCAGCTTGCAGGGAGGGGAGACCCAGTACTTC
v_gene: TRBV4-1; d_gene: TRBD2; abundance: NA; j_gene: TRBJ2-1; CDR3aa: CASSQEGLAGGNEQFF; CDR3nt: TGCGCCAGCAGCCAAGAAGGACTAGCGGGGGGCAATGAGCAGTTCTTC
v_gene: TRBV5-6; d_gene: TRBD1; abundance: few; j_gene: TRBJ2-5; CDR3aa: CASSFTGLDRGETQYF; CDR3nt: TGTGCCAGCAGCTTTACCGGCTTAGACAGGGGTGAGACCCAGTACTTC
v_gene: TRBV5-1; d_gene: NA; abundance: NA; j_gene: TRBJ2-6; CDR3aa: CASRAGDTPGANVLTF; CDR3nt: TGCGCCAGCAGGGCAGGGGACACCCCTGGGGCCAACGTCCTGACTTTC
v_gene: TRBV14; d_gene: NA; abundance: many; j_gene: TRBJ1-2; CDR3aa: CASSRQGGYGYTF; CDR3nt: TGTGCCAGCAGCCGCCAGGGTGGCTATGGCTACACCTTC
v_gene: TRBV28; d_gene: NA; abundance: NA; j_gene: TRBJ2-1; CDR3aa: CASSLEPGNNEQFF; CDR3nt: TGTGCCAGCAGTTTAGAGCCGGGGAACAATGAGCAGTTCTTC
v_gene: TRBV19; d_gene: NA; abundance: NA; j_gene: TRBJ1-5; CDR3aa: CASKESGFGNQPQHF; CDR3nt: TGTGCCAGTAAAGAGAGCGGATTTGGGAATCAGCCCCAGCATTTT
v_gene: TRBV28; d_gene: NA; abundance: NA; j_gene: TRBJ2-3; CDR3aa: CASRQSDTQYF; CDR3nt: TGTGCCAGCAGGCAGTCAGATACGCAGTATTTT
v_gene: TRBV11-2; d_gene: TRBD1; abundance: NA; j_gene: TRBJ1-4; CDR3aa: CASSKLTGREKLFF; CDR3nt: TGTGCCAGCAGCAAGCTGACAGGGAGAGAAAAACTGTTTTTT
v_gene: TRBV2; d_gene: NA; abundance: NA; j_gene: TRBJ2-5; CDR3aa: CASRLGRGETQYF; CDR3nt: TGTGCCAGCAGGTTGGGAAGGGGCGAGACCCAGTACTTC
v_gene: TRBV28; d_gene: TRBD1; abundance: NA; j_gene: TRBJ2-7; CDR3aa: CASSSGTGPLSEQYF; CDR3nt: TGTGCCAGCAGTTCCGGGACAGGACCCTTATCGGAGCAGTACTTC
v_gene: TRBV4-2; d_gene: NA; abundance: NA; j_gene: TRBJ1-4; CDR3aa: CASSQAPGLSNEKLFF; CDR3nt: TGTGCCAGCAGCCAAGCACCGGGACTTTCTAATGAAAAACTGTTTTTT
v_gene: TRBV9; d_gene: TRBD1; abundance: NA; j_gene: TRBJ2-3; CDR3aa: CASSAWDREADTQYF; CDR3nt: TGTGCCAGCAGCGCCTGGGACAGGGAGGCAGATACGCAGTATTTT
v_gene: TRBV27; d_gene: TRBD2; abundance: NA; j_gene: TRBJ2-1; CDR3aa: CASRTGTSGPLEQFF; CDR3nt: TGTGCCAGCAGGACCGGGACTAGCGGTCCTTTGGAGCAGTTCTTC
v_gene: TRBV5-1; d_gene: NA; abundance: NA; j_gene: TRBJ2-3; CDR3aa: CASSFEGTDTQYF; CDR3nt: TGCGCCAGCAGCTTCGAGGGCACAGATACGCAGTATTTT
v_gene: TRBV7-8; d_gene: NA; abundance: NA; j_gene: TRBJ2-7; CDR3aa: CASSRGTPFAPEQYF; CDR3nt: TGTGCCAGCAGCCGAGGGACACCCTTCGCCCCCGAGCAGTACTTC
v_gene: TRBV7-9; d_gene: NA; abundance: NA; j_gene: TRBJ2-3; CDR3aa: CASSLNTNQVLTDTQYF; CDR3nt: TGTGCCAGCAGCCTTAACACTAACCAAGTCTTGACAGATACGCAGTATTTT
v_gene: TRBV5-1; d_gene: NA; abundance: NA; j_gene: TRBJ2-2; CDR3aa: CASSLGWGQTNTGELFF; CDR3nt: TGCGCCAGCAGCTTGGGGTGGGGGCAAACGAACACCGGGGAGCTGTTTTTT
v_gene: TRBV5-6; d_gene: NA; abundance: once; j_gene: TRBJ1-2; CDR3aa: CASSPRSAGRVGYTF; CDR3nt: TGTGCCAGCAGCCCCCGATCGGCCGGGAGGGTCGGCTACACCTTC
v_gene: TRBV7-8; d_gene: NA; abundance: NA; j_gene: TRBJ2-5; CDR3aa: CASSLVWAETQYF; CDR3nt: TGTGCCAGCAGCTTAGTCTGGGCCGAGACCCAGTACTTC
v_gene: TRBV30; d_gene: TRBD2; abundance: NA; j_gene: TRBJ2-5; CDR3aa: CAWSSGKNQETQYF; CDR3nt: TGTGCCTGGAGTAGCGGGAAGAACCAAGAGACCCAGTACTTC
v_gene: TRBV3-1/TRBV3-2; d_gene: NA; abundance: NA; j_gene: TRBJ2-3; CDR3aa: CATASGADTQYF; CDR3nt: TGTGCCACCGCGTCAGGGGCGGATACGCAGTATTTT
v_gene: TRBV19; d_gene: NA; abundance: NA; j_gene: TRBJ1-4; CDR3aa: CASSIGITGLDEKLFF; CDR3nt: TGTGCCAGTAGTATAGGGATAACGGGACTGGATGAAAAACTGTTTTTT
v_gene: TRBV5-1; d_gene: TRBD2; abundance: NA; j_gene: TRBJ2-7; CDR3aa: CASSSSSGSHEQYF; CDR3nt: TGCGCCAGCAGCTCATCTAGCGGGAGCCACGAGCAGTACTTC
v_gene: TRBV5-5; d_gene: NA; abundance: NA; j_gene: TRBJ2-1; CDR3aa: CASSLDPQGYNEQFF; CDR3nt: TGTGCCAGCAGCCTAGACCCCCAGGGTTACAATGAGCAGTTCTTC
v_gene: TRBV4-1; d_gene: TRBD2; abundance: NA; j_gene: TRBJ2-7; CDR3aa: CASSEPSGTTLEQYF; CDR3nt: TGCGCCAGCAGCGAACCCTCCGGGACTACGTTGGAGCAGTACTTC
v_gene: TRBV10-1; d_gene: TRBD2; abundance: few; j_gene: TRBJ2-3; CDR3aa: CASSERREGLRTDTQYF; CDR3nt: TGCGCCAGCAGTGAGAGACGGGAGGGCCTCCGCACAGATACGCAGTATTTT
v_gene: TRBV6-2/TRBV6-3; d_gene: TRBD1; abundance: NA; j_gene: TRBJ2-5; CDR3aa: CASSPTAGGGETQYF; CDR3nt: TGTGCCAGCAGCCCTACGGCAGGGGGCGGGGAGACCCAGTACTTC
v_gene: TRBV29-1; d_gene: TRBD1; abundance: NA; j_gene: TRBJ1-1; CDR3aa: CSVVGTVPPRTEAFF; CDR3nt: TGCAGCGTCGTTGGGACAGTTCCCCCGAGGACTGAAGCTTTCTTT
v_gene: TRBV18; d_gene: NA; abundance: once; j_gene: TRBJ2-1; CDR3aa: CASSPPEGSSYNEQFF; CDR3nt: TGTGCCAGCTCACCACCGGAAGGGAGCTCCTACAATGAGCAGTTCTTC
v_gene: TRBV27; d_gene: TRBD2; abundance: NA; j_gene: TRBJ2-7; CDR3aa: CASSLGGGYEQYF; CDR3nt: TGTGCCAGCAGTTTAGGGGGGGGGTACGAGCAGTACTTC
v_gene: TRBV19; d_gene: TRBD1; abundance: NA; j_gene: TRBJ1-1; CDR3aa: CASSIWAGGTEAFF; CDR3nt: TGTGCCAGTAGTATATGGGCAGGGGGCACTGAAGCTTTCTTT
v_gene: TRBV11-2; d_gene: TRBD2; abundance: NA; j_gene: TRBJ2-1; CDR3aa: CASSQGVAGVGNEQFF; CDR3nt: TGTGCCAGCAGCCAGGGGGTAGCGGGAGTAGGCAATGAGCAGTTCTTC
v_gene: TRBV19; d_gene: TRBD2; abundance: NA; j_gene: TRBJ2-1; CDR3aa: CASSRTSGSSYNEQFF; CDR3nt: TGTGCCAGTAGTAGGACTAGCGGGAGCTCCTACAATGAGCAGTTCTTC
v_gene: TRBV9; d_gene: NA; abundance: NA; j_gene: TRBJ1-2; CDR3aa: CASSVGGSVYGYTF; CDR3nt: TGTGCCAGCAGCGTAGGAGGATCAGTCTATGGCTACACCTTC
v_gene: TRBV7-2; d_gene: TRBD2; abundance: NA; j_gene: TRBJ2-5; CDR3aa: CASSLDGLAGGPSAGTQYF; CDR3nt: TGTGCCAGCAGCTTAGATGGGCTAGCGGGAGGCCCATCCGCCGGGACCCAGTACTTC
v_gene: TRBV4-1; d_gene: NA; abundance: NA; j_gene: TRBJ1-1; CDR3aa: CASSRGTPQGTEAFF; CDR3nt: TGCGCCAGCAGCCGAGGAACACCACAGGGCACTGAAGCTTTCTTT
v_gene: TRBV9; d_gene: TRBD2; abundance: NA; j_gene: TRBJ2-5; CDR3aa: CASSPRTSVETQYF; CDR3nt: TGTGCCAGCAGCCCACGGACTAGCGTTGAGACCCAGTACTTC
v_gene: TRBV3-1/TRBV3-2; d_gene: TRBD2; abundance: NA; j_gene: TRBJ2-7; CDR3aa: CASSLSGRSHGEQYF; CDR3nt: TGTGCCAGCAGCCTTAGCGGGAGATCGCACGGCGAGCAGTACTTC
v_gene: TRBV7-9; d_gene: TRBD2; abundance: NA; j_gene: TRBJ2-5; CDR3aa: CASSLGGAGGSETQYF; CDR3nt: TGTGCCAGCAGCTTAGGGGGAGCGGGGGGCTCTGAGACCCAGTACTTC
v_gene: TRBV30; d_gene: TRBD1; abundance: NA; j_gene: TRBJ1-1; CDR3aa: CAWWAVGQGAANTEAFF; CDR3nt: TGTGCCTGGTGGGCCGTCGGACAGGGGGCTGCTAACACTGAAGCTTTCTTT
v_gene: TRBV2; d_gene: TRBD1; abundance: NA; j_gene: TRBJ2-7; CDR3aa: CASRDRGRSPSYEQYF; CDR3nt: TGTGCCAGCAGGGACAGGGGTAGGTCGCCTTCCTACGAGCAGTACTTC
v_gene: TRBV5-1; d_gene: TRBD1; abundance: NA; j_gene: TRBJ2-7; CDR3aa: CASSPGTGGYLNEQYF; CDR3nt: TGCGCCAGCAGCCCGGGGACAGGGGGCTACCTAAACGAGCAGTACTTC
v_gene: TRBV7-2; d_gene: NA; abundance: NA; j_gene: TRBJ2-1; CDR3aa: CASRIGGYEQFF; CDR3nt: TGTGCCAGCAGGATAGGGGGATATGAGCAGTTCTTC
v_gene: TRBV30; d_gene: TRBD2; abundance: NA; j_gene: TRBJ2-5; CDR3aa: CAWSEGLASEETQYF; CDR3nt: TGTGCCTGGAGTGAGGGACTAGCGAGCGAAGAGACCCAGTACTTC
v_gene: TRBV30; d_gene: TRBD1; abundance: NA; j_gene: TRBJ2-7; CDR3aa: CAWSWRTGGEQYF; CDR3nt: TGTGCCTGGAGTTGGAGAACAGGGGGTGAGCAGTACTTC
v_gene: TRBV24-1; d_gene: TRBD2; abundance: NA; j_gene: TRBJ2-1; CDR3aa: CATSEEISSGLYNEQFF; CDR3nt: TGTGCCACCAGTGAGGAGATCTCTAGCGGACTTTACAATGAGCAGTTCTTC
v_gene: TRBV5-4; d_gene: NA; abundance: NA; j_gene: TRBJ2-7; CDR3aa: CASSLEGREGNEQYF; CDR3nt: TGTGCCAGCAGCTTGGAGGGGCGGGAAGGAAACGAGCAGTACTTC
v_gene: TRBV28; d_gene: NA; abundance: once; j_gene: TRBJ1-1; CDR3aa: CASSLLSSGGVGIRDTEAFF; CDR3nt: TGTGCCAGCAGTTTATTGAGTAGTGGAGGGGTGGGAATAAGGGACACTGAAGCTTTCTTT